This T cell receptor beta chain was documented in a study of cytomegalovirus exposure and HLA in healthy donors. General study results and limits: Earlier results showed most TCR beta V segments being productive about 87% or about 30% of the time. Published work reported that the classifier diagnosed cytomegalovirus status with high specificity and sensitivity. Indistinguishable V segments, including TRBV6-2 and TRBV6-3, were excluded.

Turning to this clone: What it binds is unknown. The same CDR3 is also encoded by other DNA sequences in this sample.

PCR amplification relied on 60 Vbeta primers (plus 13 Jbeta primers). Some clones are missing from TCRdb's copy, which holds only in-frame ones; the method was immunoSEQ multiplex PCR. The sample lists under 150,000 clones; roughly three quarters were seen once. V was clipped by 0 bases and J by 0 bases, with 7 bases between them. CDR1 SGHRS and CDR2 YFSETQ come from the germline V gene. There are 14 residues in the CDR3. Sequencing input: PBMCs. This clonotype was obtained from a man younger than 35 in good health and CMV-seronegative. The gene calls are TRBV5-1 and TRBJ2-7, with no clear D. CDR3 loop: CASSLGGSSYEQYF. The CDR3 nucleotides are TGCGCCAGCAGCTTGGGCGGCAGCTCCTACGAGCAGTACTTC.